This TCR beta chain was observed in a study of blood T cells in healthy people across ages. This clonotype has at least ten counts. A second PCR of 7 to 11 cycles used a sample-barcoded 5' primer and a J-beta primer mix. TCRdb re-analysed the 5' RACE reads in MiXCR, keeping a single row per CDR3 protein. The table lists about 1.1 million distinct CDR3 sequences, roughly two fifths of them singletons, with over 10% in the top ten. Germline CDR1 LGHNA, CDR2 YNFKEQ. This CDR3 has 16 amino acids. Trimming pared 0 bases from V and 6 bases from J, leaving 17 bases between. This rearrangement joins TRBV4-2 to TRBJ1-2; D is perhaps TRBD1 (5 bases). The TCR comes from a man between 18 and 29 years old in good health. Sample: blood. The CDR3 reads CASSQDLGLRGDGYTF. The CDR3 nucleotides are TGTGCCAGCAGCCAAGATTTGGGACTAAGGGGCGATGGCTACACCTTC.